This entry is about one TCR beta chain. The antigen remains undetermined. The data originate from a study of Ad26.COV2.S vaccination and SARS-CoV-2 variants. Study information: Donor had been placed in the Ad26.COV2.S arm of the COV1001 trial. Donor got 5x10^10 or 1x10^11 viral particles of Ad26.COV2.S.

Germline CDR1 is MDHEN and CDR2 is SYDVKM. V lost 6 bases and J 8 bases, leaving 13 bases between the germline ends. This CDR3 is 13 amino acids long. Treatment here: over 15 received Ad26.COV2.S at low or high dose, single or two shots; five or six received placebo; per-sample allocation not given. At day 63 after the first vaccine or placebo injection, samples were drawn. Study-wide results and caveats: Substantial post-vaccination breadth of spike-specific CD8+ and CD4+ T cell responses was reported.

Assay used: immunoSEQ multiplex PCR; TCRdb lists only in-frame clones, some missing. The profile shows some 390,000 clones, 89% of them singletons. The rearrangement links TRBV28 to TRBJ1-4, with D tentatively TRBD1 (6 bases). The receptor comes from a person between 18 and 65 years old who received the Ad26.COV2.S COVID-19 vaccine or a placebo. Here the sequenced sample was peripheral blood, taken in a trial of Ad26.COV2.S vaccine versus placebo. The CDR3 loop reads CASRAGASEKLFF. CDR3 DNA sequence: TGTGCCAGCAGGGCAGGGGCGAGCGAAAAACTGTTTTTT.